Detailed here is one T cell receptor (beta chain). Antigen unknown. The sample is drawn from a study of beta chain features in type 1 diabetes. Study results and limitations: Type 1 diabetes patients had moderately but significantly shorter TCRB CDR3s in all four CD4+ subsets. PCR may have favored shorter templates equally in patients and controls.

What was sequenced were expressed TCRB transcripts, since all of the isolated RNA had been reverse transcribed. Measured with immunoSEQ multiplex PCR; TCRdb has only the in-frame clones, and not every one. The profile shows 160,000 or so clones, around 63% of them singletons. Markers CD45RO/CCR7/CD25/CD127/CD95/CD27 served to sort CD4+ naive, central memory, regulatory and stem cell-like memory cells. Germline V gene data show CDR1 as GTSNPN and CDR2 as SVGIG (reference sequence). The CDR3 is made up of 15 amino acids. The V gene end was trimmed by 8 bases and the J gene end by 0 bases; junction bases not matched to a gene: 11.

The receptor's source is a man aged 25 to 45 with type 1 diabetes. The chain couples TRBV30 to TRBJ1-1; 8 positions agree with TRBD1. Sequenced: naive CD4+ T cells from blood. CDR3 amino acids: CAGTGQGQVNTEAFF. CDR3 sequence (DNA): TGTGCCGGGACCGGACAGGGCCAGGTGAACACTGAAGCTTTCTTT.